Listed below are T cell receptor beta chains from one sample, sequenced in a study of T cell repertoires in cytomegalovirus infection. TCRdb reanalysed the reads using MiXCR and keeps one entry per CDR3 protein. The sample holds about 470,000 distinct CDR3 sequences, roughly 46% seen once. These receptors lack a known antigen. The sequenced sample was cultured PBMCs, obtained from culture after CMV antigen stimulation. The source is a human donor in good health (CMV status not recorded). Some clones in this sample may be carry-over from other donors' samples. Each CDR3 is given with its conserved first and last residue. The order of the fields is V gene, D gene, J gene, clone size, CDR3 DNA, CDR3 protein. The D gene is left open where the match is weak. Expanded clones are given a class, and other clones once, few, many or no size at all.

v_call: TRBV7-9
d_call: -
j_call: TRBJ2-1
clone_size: few
cdr3_nt: TGTGCCAGCAGCCGGACTACCCATTCCTACAATGAGCAGTTCTTC
cdr3_aa: CASSRTTHSYNEQFF

v_call: TRBV7-2
d_call: -
j_call: TRBJ2-7
clone_size: many
cdr3_nt: TGTGCCAGCAGCCTCCTTGGTGGCGGGTCCTACGAGCAGTACTTC
cdr3_aa: CASSLLGGGSYEQYF

v_call: TRBV12-3/TRBV12-4
d_call: -
j_call: TRBJ2-5
clone_size: few
cdr3_nt: TGTGCCAGCAGTTTGGGGTACGGCAAAGAGACCCAGTACTTC
cdr3_aa: CASSLGYGKETQYF

v_call: TRBV6-2/TRBV6-3
d_call: -
j_call: TRBJ2-2
clone_size: -
cdr3_nt: TGTGCCAGCAGTTACTCGTCGGACACCGGGGAGCTGTTTTTT
cdr3_aa: CASSYSSDTGELFF

v_call: TRBV10-3
d_call: TRBD2
j_call: TRBJ2-1
clone_size: few
cdr3_nt: TGTGCCATCAGTCAAGCGGGGGCTCACAATGAGCAGTTCTTC
cdr3_aa: CAISQAGAHNEQFF

v_call: TRBV7-2
d_call: TRBD2
j_call: TRBJ2-1
clone_size: many
cdr3_nt: TGTGCCAGCAGCCCGAGGACCTACCGGGAGGCATTTAATGAGCAGTTCTTC
cdr3_aa: CASSPRTYREAFNEQFF

v_call: TRBV7-6
d_call: TRBD1
j_call: TRBJ2-1
clone_size: few
cdr3_nt: TGTGCCAGCAGCTTAGGGGCAGGGGGCGCGAATGAGCAGTTCTTC
cdr3_aa: CASSLGAGGANEQFF

v_call: TRBV5-3
d_call: -
j_call: TRBJ1-1
clone_size: -
cdr3_nt: TGTGCCAGCAGCTTGTTAACGGAGTCCACTGAAGCTTTCTTT
cdr3_aa: CASSLLTESTEAFF

v_call: TRBV20-1
d_call: -
j_call: TRBJ2-1
clone_size: -
cdr3_nt: TGCAGTGCTAGAGGGGACTACAATGAGCAGTTCTTC
cdr3_aa: CSARGDYNEQFF

v_call: TRBV3-1
d_call: -
j_call: TRBJ1-1
clone_size: -
cdr3_nt: TGTGCCAGCAGCCCCGCCCGGGCCATGAACACTGAAGCTTTCTTT
cdr3_aa: CASSPARAMNTEAFF

v_call: TRBV7-2
d_call: -
j_call: TRBJ1-2
clone_size: -
cdr3_nt: TGTGCCAGCAGCTTAAAGGCCCTAACTAACTATGGCTACACCTTC
cdr3_aa: CASSLKALTNYGYTF

v_call: TRBV4-1
d_call: TRBD2
j_call: TRBJ2-5
clone_size: -
cdr3_nt: TGCGCCAGCAGCCAAGCAGGACTAGCTGCGGGGGACCAGTACTTC
cdr3_aa: CASSQAGLAAGDQYF

v_call: TRBV2
d_call: TRBD1
j_call: TRBJ2-3
clone_size: -
cdr3_nt: TGTGCCAGCTTGACGACAGGGGGCACAGATACGCAGTATTTT
cdr3_aa: CASLTTGGTDTQYF

v_call: TRBV6-1
d_call: TRBD2
j_call: TRBJ2-3
clone_size: -
cdr3_nt: TGTGCCAGAGGACTAGCGGGAGGCCTTGTCGAAACGCAGTATTTT
cdr3_aa: CARGLAGGLVETQYF

v_call: TRBV28
d_call: -
j_call: TRBJ2-7
clone_size: -
cdr3_nt: TGTGCCAGCAGTTCCTTTAGTAGTTTCTACGAGCAGTACTTC
cdr3_aa: CASSSFSSFYEQYF

v_call: TRBV27
d_call: TRBD2
j_call: TRBJ2-5
clone_size: -
cdr3_nt: TGTGCCAGCAGTTTATCGGTAGCGGGATGGGGGGAGACCCAGTACTTC
cdr3_aa: CASSLSVAGWGETQYF

v_call: TRBV6-5
d_call: -
j_call: TRBJ1-1
clone_size: -
cdr3_nt: TGCGCCAGCAGTAAAAACTTTCCGGCAGGGAACACTGAAGCTTTCTTT
cdr3_aa: CASSKNFPAGNTEAFF

v_call: TRBV7-6
d_call: TRBD2
j_call: TRBJ2-5
clone_size: -
cdr3_nt: TGTGCCAGCAGCTTATGGCTAGCGGACCAAGAGACCCAGTACTTC
cdr3_aa: CASSLWLADQETQYF

v_call: TRBV12-3/TRBV12-4
d_call: -
j_call: TRBJ1-1
clone_size: few
cdr3_nt: TGTGCCACCGGATGGGGAACTGAAGCTTTCTTT
cdr3_aa: CATGWGTEAFF

v_call: TRBV7-2
d_call: -
j_call: TRBJ2-1
clone_size: few
cdr3_nt: TGTGCCAGCAGCGCGGAATACAATGAGCAGTTCTTC
cdr3_aa: CASSAEYNEQFF

v_call: TRBV7-8
d_call: -
j_call: TRBJ2-6
clone_size: few
cdr3_nt: TGTGCCAGCAGCTCCTTGAAGGCTGGGGCCAACGTCCTGACTTTC
cdr3_aa: CASSSLKAGANVLTF

v_call: TRBV7-9
d_call: -
j_call: TRBJ2-1
clone_size: -
cdr3_nt: TGTGCCAGCAGCTTATATTCTACCGATGAGCAGTTCTTC
cdr3_aa: CASSLYSTDEQFF

v_call: TRBV6-1
d_call: -
j_call: TRBJ1-5
clone_size: -
cdr3_nt: TGTGCCAGCAGTGTCCCGGGGGCAGGGTTCAATCAGCCCCAGCATTTT
cdr3_aa: CASSVPGAGFNQPQHF

v_call: TRBV12-3/TRBV12-4
d_call: TRBD1
j_call: TRBJ1-1
clone_size: -
cdr3_nt: TGTGCCAGCAGTTTGGACAGGGCGGCTGAAGCTTACTTT
cdr3_aa: CASSLDRAAEAYF

v_call: TRBV15
d_call: -
j_call: TRBJ2-2
clone_size: -
cdr3_nt: TGTGCCACCAGCAGAGAGCCCCCAGTTACGAACACCGGGGAGCTGTTTTTT
cdr3_aa: CATSREPPVTNTGELFF

v_call: TRBV2
d_call: -
j_call: TRBJ1-5
clone_size: -
cdr3_nt: TGTGCCAGCAGTGAGGTCACGCCCAATCAGCCCCAGCATTTT
cdr3_aa: CASSEVTPNQPQHF

v_call: TRBV7-2
d_call: TRBD2
j_call: TRBJ2-7
clone_size: -
cdr3_nt: TGTGCCAGCAGCTCCTCGGGGGGACGACCCTACGAGCAGTACTTC
cdr3_aa: CASSSSGGRPYEQYF

v_call: TRBV19
d_call: TRBD2
j_call: TRBJ2-1
clone_size: -
cdr3_nt: TGTGCCAGTAGTATCTCTCGACTAGCGGGACCCAATGAGCAGTTCTTC
cdr3_aa: CASSISRLAGPNEQFF

v_call: TRBV7-6
d_call: TRBD1
j_call: TRBJ2-6
clone_size: -
cdr3_nt: TGTGCCAGCAGAAGAGGGTATGAGGGGGCCACGGCTGGGGCCAACGTCCTGACTTTC
cdr3_aa: CASRRGYEGATAGANVLTF

v_call: TRBV7-4
d_call: -
j_call: TRBJ1-5
clone_size: -
cdr3_nt: TGTGCCAGCAGCACAACGGCACGGGGCGGAAATCAGCCCCAGCATTTT
cdr3_aa: CASSTTARGGNQPQHF

v_call: TRBV28
d_call: -
j_call: TRBJ2-6
clone_size: -
cdr3_nt: TGTGCCAGCAGCCAATCTGGGGCCAACGTCCTGACTTTC
cdr3_aa: CASSQSGANVLTF

v_call: TRBV10-3
d_call: -
j_call: TRBJ2-5
clone_size: few
cdr3_nt: TGTGCCATCAGTGAGGGTAAAGAGACCCAGTACTTC
cdr3_aa: CAISEGKETQYF

v_call: TRBV12-3/TRBV12-4
d_call: TRBD1
j_call: TRBJ2-7
clone_size: -
cdr3_nt: TGTGCCAGCAGTCTCACAGGGGTAAACTACGATCAGTACTTC
cdr3_aa: CASSLTGVNYDQYF

v_call: TRBV7-3
d_call: TRBD2
j_call: TRBJ2-3
clone_size: few
cdr3_nt: TGTGCCAGCAGCTTAAATGCGGGAGGGCCAAAAGATACGCAGTATTTT
cdr3_aa: CASSLNAGGPKDTQYF

v_call: TRBV7-4
d_call: -
j_call: TRBJ2-1
clone_size: -
cdr3_nt: TGTGCCAGCAGCTTAGATTCTTTTCAGAGTGAGCAGTTCTTC
cdr3_aa: CASSLDSFQSEQFF

v_call: TRBV7-8
d_call: TRBD2
j_call: TRBJ2-1
clone_size: few
cdr3_nt: TGTGCCAGCAGCCTCGGCGGGAGTAATGAGCAGTTCTTC
cdr3_aa: CASSLGGSNEQFF

v_call: TRBV12-3/TRBV12-4
d_call: -
j_call: TRBJ1-2
clone_size: once
cdr3_nt: TGTGCCAGCAGGTCTTCAGGAGGATATGGCTACACCTTC
cdr3_aa: CASRSSGGYGYTF

v_call: TRBV12-3/TRBV12-4
d_call: -
j_call: TRBJ2-4
clone_size: -
cdr3_nt: TGTGCCAGCAACTACGGGGGTGACATTCAGTACTTC
cdr3_aa: CASNYGGDIQYF

v_call: TRBV7-6
d_call: -
j_call: TRBJ2-7
clone_size: few
cdr3_nt: TGTGCCAGCAGCTTAACCGGTGGGCCGTTCACCTACGAGCAGTACTTC
cdr3_aa: CASSLTGGPFTYEQYF

v_call: TRBV7-8
d_call: -
j_call: TRBJ2-5
clone_size: many
cdr3_nt: TGTGCCAGCAGCTTAGGGTTTCGTGGCCTTGGTGGGACCCAGTACTTC
cdr3_aa: CASSLGFRGLGGTQYF

v_call: TRBV7-6
d_call: TRBD2
j_call: TRBJ2-7
clone_size: -
cdr3_nt: TGTGCCAGCAGCTCGGTTGTGGGAGGGCAAGGTTCCTACGAGCAGTACTTC
cdr3_aa: CASSSVVGGQGSYEQYF

v_call: TRBV2
d_call: TRBD1
j_call: TRBJ1-5
clone_size: -
cdr3_nt: TGTGCCAGCACTGGGACAGACCCCAATCAGCCCCAGCATTTT
cdr3_aa: CASTGTDPNQPQHF

v_call: TRBV15
d_call: TRBD2
j_call: TRBJ2-5
clone_size: -
cdr3_nt: TGTGCCACCAGCAGAGAGACTAGCGGGGGAGAGACCCAGTACTTC
cdr3_aa: CATSRETSGGETQYF